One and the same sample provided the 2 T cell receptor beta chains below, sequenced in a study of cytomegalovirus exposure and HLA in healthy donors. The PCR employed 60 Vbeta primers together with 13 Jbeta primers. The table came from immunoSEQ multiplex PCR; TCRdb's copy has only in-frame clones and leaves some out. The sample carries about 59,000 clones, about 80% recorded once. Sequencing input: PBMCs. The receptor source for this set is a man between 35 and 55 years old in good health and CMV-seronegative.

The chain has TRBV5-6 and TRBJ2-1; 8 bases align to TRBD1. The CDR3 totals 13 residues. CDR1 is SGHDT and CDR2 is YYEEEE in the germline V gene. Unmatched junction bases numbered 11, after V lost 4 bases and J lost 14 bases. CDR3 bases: TGTGCCAGCAGCCTCCGTAGGACAGGGTGGAAGTTCTTC. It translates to CASSLRRTGWKFF.

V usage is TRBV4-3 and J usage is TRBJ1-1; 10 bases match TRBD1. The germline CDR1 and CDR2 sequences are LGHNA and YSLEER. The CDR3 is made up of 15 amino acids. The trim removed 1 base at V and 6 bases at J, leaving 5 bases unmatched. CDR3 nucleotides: TGCGCCAGCAGCCAAGGGACAGGGGGGTCCTCTGAAGCTTTCTTT. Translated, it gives CASSQGTGGSSEAFF.